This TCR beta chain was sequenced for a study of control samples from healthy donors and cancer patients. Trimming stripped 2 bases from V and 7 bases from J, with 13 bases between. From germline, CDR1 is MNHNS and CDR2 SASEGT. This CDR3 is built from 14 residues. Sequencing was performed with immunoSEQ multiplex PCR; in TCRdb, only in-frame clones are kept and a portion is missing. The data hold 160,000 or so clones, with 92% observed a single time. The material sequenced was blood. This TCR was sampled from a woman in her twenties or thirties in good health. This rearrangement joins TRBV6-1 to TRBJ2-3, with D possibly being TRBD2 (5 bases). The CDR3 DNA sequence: TGTGCCAGCAGTGAACCTGGGAGCTACAATACGCAGTATTTT. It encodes CASSEPGSYNTQYF.